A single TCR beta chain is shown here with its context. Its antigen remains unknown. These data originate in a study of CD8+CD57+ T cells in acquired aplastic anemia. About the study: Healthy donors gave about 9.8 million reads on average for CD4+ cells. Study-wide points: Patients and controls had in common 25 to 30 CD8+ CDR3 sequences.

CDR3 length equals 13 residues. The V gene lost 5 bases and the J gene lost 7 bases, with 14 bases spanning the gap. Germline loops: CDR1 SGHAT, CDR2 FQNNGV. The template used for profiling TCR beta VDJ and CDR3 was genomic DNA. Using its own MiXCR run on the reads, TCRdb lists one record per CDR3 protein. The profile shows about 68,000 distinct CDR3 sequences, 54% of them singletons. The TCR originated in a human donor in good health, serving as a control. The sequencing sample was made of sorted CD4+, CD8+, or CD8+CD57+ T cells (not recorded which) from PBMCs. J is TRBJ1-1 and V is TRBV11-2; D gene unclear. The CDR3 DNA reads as TGTGCCAGCAGCCCAAACTCCCATTTTGAAGCTTTCTTT. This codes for CASSPNSHFEAFF.